This T cell receptor beta chain was captured by sequencing in a study of blood T cell repertoires in COVID-19. Study overall: Samples taken during acute and convalescent COVID-19 were collected in the United States, Italy and Spain. PBMCs, B-cell-depleted T cells, or T cells were the source of the cDNA or gDNA that made up the material.

Followed longitudinally, the Seattle patients had been enrolled during active infection. As processed by the authors: Estimates of nucleated cell counts were drawn from the amplification of reference gene primers. TCRdb's table, derived via immunoSEQ multiplex PCR, lists solely in-frame clones and lacks some. That table is the source of V, J and clone size, and D and trimming were worked out from the DNA. Among approximately 70,000 clones listed, 87% were seen once. CDR3 length: 16 amino acids. Trimming at V came to 1 base and at J to 3 bases, leaving 1 base not matched to a gene. Germline CDR1 reads LGHDT; CDR2 reads YNNKEL (reference sequence).

The chain employs TRBV3-1 (or the pseudogene TRBV3-2) and TRBJ2-1, with 12 positions matching TRBD2. Sequenced material: peripheral blood. This receptor was obtained from a woman aged 50 to 60 with COVID-19, enrolled during active disease. The CDR3: CASSQGTSGNYNEQFF. In DNA form, the CDR3 reads TGTGCCAGCAGCCAAGGGACTAGCGGGAACTACAATGAGCAGTTCTTC.